This TCR beta chain stems from a study of cytomegalovirus exposure and HLA in healthy donors. A word on this clone: Its matching antigen is unknown.

This CDR3 region has 12 residues. Looked up from germline, CDR1 is MDHEN and CDR2 is SYDVKM. V lost 4 bases, J lost 5 bases, and 8 bases lay in between. Notes on the study in general: A later analysis linked more than 15,000 TCR beta sequences to HLA alleles at 0.05 false discovery rate.

PCR used 60 Vbeta primers and 13 Jbeta primers. Repertoires were generated with immunoSEQ multiplex PCR, while TCRdb's copy carries only in-frame clones and drops some. The sample has around 25,000 clones, approximately 79% seen once. J is TRBJ1-2 and V is TRBV28; D is ambiguous. Source material: PBMCs. The TCR was taken from a male donor in good health and CMV-seronegative. The CDR3 nucleotides are TGTGCCAGCAGTTCCCTTATTTATGGCTACACCTTC. It translates to CASSSLIYGYTF.